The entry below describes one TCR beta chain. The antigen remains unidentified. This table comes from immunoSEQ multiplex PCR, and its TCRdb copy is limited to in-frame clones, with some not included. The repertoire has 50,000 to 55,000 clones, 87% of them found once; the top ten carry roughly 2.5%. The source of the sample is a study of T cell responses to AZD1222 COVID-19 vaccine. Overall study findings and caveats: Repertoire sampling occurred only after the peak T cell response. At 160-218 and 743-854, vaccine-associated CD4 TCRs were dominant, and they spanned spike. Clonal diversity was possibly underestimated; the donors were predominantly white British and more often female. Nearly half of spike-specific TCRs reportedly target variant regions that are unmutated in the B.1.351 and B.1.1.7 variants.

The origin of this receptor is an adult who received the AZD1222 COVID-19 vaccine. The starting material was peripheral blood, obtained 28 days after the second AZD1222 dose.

CDR3 in DNA: TGCGCCAGCAGCCCGGTACCCTTCGATGAGCAGTTCTTC. Its translation: CASSPVPFDEQFF. V and J are TRBV5-1 and TRBJ2-1; D unclear. This CDR3 comprises 13 residues. CDR1 is SGHRS, CDR2 YFSETQ, per germline. The V end was cut by 4 bases, the J end by 8 bases, with 13 bases between.